The following is a T cell receptor (beta chain) sequence with its context. The data were taken from a study of blood T cell repertoires in COVID-19. Germline values: CDR1 MNHEY, CDR2 SMNVEV (reference sequence). CDR3 length: 17 residues. J gave up 0 bases and V 6 bases, and 8 bases lay outside the gene matches. Seattle patients were enrolled while actively infected and followed longitudinally. Original data processing: Amplification from reference gene primers served as the basis for estimated nucleated cell counts. Method: immunoSEQ multiplex PCR; TCRdb's copy keeps in-frame clones and lacks some. The D gene and trimming were derived from the DNA, and the V and J assignments and clone size from that table. Of approximately 480,000 clones in the sample, roughly nine tenths are singletons; the top ten hold approximately 0.9%.

The sequence was obtained from a man younger than 35 with COVID-19, enrolled during active disease. The chain couples TRBV27 to TRBJ2-1; 10 bases are a match to TRBD2. The sample was peripheral blood. CDR3 region: CASSSKASGSSYNEQFF. CDR3 in DNA: TGTGCCAGCAGCTCAAAAGCTAGCGGGAGCTCCTACAATGAGCAGTTCTTC.